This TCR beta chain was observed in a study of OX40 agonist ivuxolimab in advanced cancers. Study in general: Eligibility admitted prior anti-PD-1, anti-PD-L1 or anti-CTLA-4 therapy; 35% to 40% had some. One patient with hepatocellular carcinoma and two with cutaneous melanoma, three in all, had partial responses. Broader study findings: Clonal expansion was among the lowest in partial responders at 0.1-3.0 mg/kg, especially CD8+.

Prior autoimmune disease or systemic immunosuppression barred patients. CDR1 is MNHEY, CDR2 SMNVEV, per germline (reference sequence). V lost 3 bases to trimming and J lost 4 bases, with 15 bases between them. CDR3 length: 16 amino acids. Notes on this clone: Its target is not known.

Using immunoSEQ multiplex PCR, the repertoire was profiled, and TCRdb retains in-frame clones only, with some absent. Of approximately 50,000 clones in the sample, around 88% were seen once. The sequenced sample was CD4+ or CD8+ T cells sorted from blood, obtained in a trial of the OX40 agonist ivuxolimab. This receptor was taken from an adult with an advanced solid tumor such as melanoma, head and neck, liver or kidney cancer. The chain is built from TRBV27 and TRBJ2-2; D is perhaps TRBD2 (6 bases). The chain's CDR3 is CASSFTSVGGTGELFF. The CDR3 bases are TGTGCCAGCAGTTTCACCTCGGTGGGAGGCACCGGGGAGCTGTTTTTT.